This T cell receptor beta chain derives from a study of cytomegalovirus exposure and HLA in healthy donors. About this clone: Its specificity is not known.

This table comes from immunoSEQ multiplex PCR, and its TCRdb copy is limited to in-frame clones, with some not included. The sample has approximately 120,000 clones, approximately 95% seen once. In germline, CDR1 is SGHNT, CDR2 YYREEE (reference sequence). This CDR3 has 15 amino acids. Deletions cut 1 base from V and 0 bases from J, with 8 bases between. Study findings and constraints: The tendency of first-cohort TCR clusters to co-occur in the approximately 110 validation repertoires was the finding of a later analysis. The study found most TCR sequences rare, yet found some public TCRs in many donors. The study designated fewer than 200 TCR beta chains cytomegalovirus-associated.

Sequenced input: PBMCs. The TCR sequence derives from a man between 18 and 29 years old in good health and CMV-seronegative. The chain recombines TRBV5-4 with TRBJ2-1; maybe TRBD2 (5 bases). Here the CDR3 reads CASSLSGNSYNEQFF. The CDR3 nucleotides read TGTGCCAGCAGCTTGTCGGGGAACTCCTACAATGAGCAGTTCTTC.